These 22 T cell receptor beta chains were sequenced from one sample in a study of T cell repertoires in aging, cancer and after chemotherapy. Amplification of TCR beta used genomic DNA extracted from peripheral blood. Rearranged V-D-J TRB sequences were amplified with a mixed TRB-A/B primer pool. TCRdb passed the multiplex PCR reads through MiXCR, listing each CDR3 protein once. The sample shows more than 2,500 distinct CDR3 sequences, approximately 24% of them seen only once. Sample: blood. The origin of the receptors is a human donor with a solid tumor.

This clonotype was counted between two and nine times. The chain has TRBV5-1 and TRBJ1-5; D perhaps matches TRBD1 (6 bases). V lost 4 bases and J 1 base, leaving 12 bases between the germline ends. Per germline, CDR1 SGHRS and CDR2 YFSETQ. The CDR3 length is 15 residues. The CDR3 spells CASSPGTMSNQPQHF. DNA of the CDR3: TGCGCCAGCAGCCCTGGGACAATGAGCAATCAGCCCCAGCATTTT.

The genes are TRBV5-1 and TRBJ1-1, with 9 bases identical to TRBD1. The germline V gene has CDR1 SGHRS and CDR2 YFSETQ. This CDR3 spans 16 amino acids. Trimming cost V 0 bases and J 1 base; bases outside gene matches: 4. Here the CDR3 reads CASSLEPGQGNTEAFF. The CDR3 DNA follows: TGCGCCAGCAGCTTGGAACCGGGACAGGGGAACACTGAAGCTTTCTTT.

This clonotype was recorded once. This chain uses TRBV18 with TRBJ2-1; the match to TRBD1 covers 9 bases. V shed 3 bases and J 5 bases; nucleotides not matched to a gene: 5. The germline gives CDR1 KGHSH, CDR2 LQKENI. The CDR3 length is 15 residues. The CDR3 spells CASSPTGGGHNEQFF. The CDR3 DNA is TGTGCCAGCTCACCCACAGGGGGCGGCCACAATGAGCAGTTCTTC.

The V gene is TRBV20-1, the J gene TRBJ2-1; D perhaps matches TRBD2 (7 bases). This CDR3 contains 18 residues. Germline assignment: CDR1 DFQATT and CDR2 SNEGSKA (reference sequence). V shed 0 bases and J shed 4 bases, with 22 bases lying between them. The CDR3 DNA is TGCAGTGCTAGAGAGGTTGGGGCTAGCGGAAGGGGGTACAATGAGCAGTTCTTC. Amino acid sequence: CSAREVGASGRGYNEQFF.

The V gene is TRBV18, the J gene TRBJ2-7; D is unresolved. The CDR3 has 13 amino acids. Trimming shortened V by 6 bases and J by 5 bases, and 14 bases separated the two germline ends. CDR1 is KGHSH and CDR2 is LQKENI in the germline V gene. CDR3 nucleotide sequence: TGTGCCAGCTCCCCAGGCGTCCAAAACGAGCAGTACTTC. This gives the protein CASSPGVQNEQYF.

Only a few counts were recorded for this clonotype. The chain has TRBV5-5 and TRBJ2-7, with D unresolved. The germline V and J ends were trimmed by 4 bases and 0 bases, with 14 bases remaining between them. Germline values: CDR1 SGHKS, CDR2 YYEKEE (reference sequence). This CDR3 has 15 amino acids. Written as DNA, the CDR3 is TGTGCCAGCAGCCCATTCGTCACAGCCTCCTACGAGCAGTACTTC. Amino acid sequence: CASSPFVTASYEQYF.

Sample share makes this clonotype medium-sized. The V and J genes are TRBV11-1 and TRBJ2-1; D is perhaps TRBD1 (5 bases). Germline V gives CDR1 SGHAT, CDR2 FQDESV (reference sequence). This CDR3 is 15 amino acids long. V lost 1 base, J lost 5 bases, and 12 bases lay in between. CDR3 DNA sequence: TGTGCCAGCAGCTTAGAGGCAGGGCGTCACAATGAGCAGTTCTTC. Protein sequence: CASSLEAGRHNEQFF.

This clonotype is labeled as large (0.1 to 1%). This rearrangement joins TRBV6-5 to TRBJ2-7; D call uncertain. The CDR3 sequence is 15 residues long. Between the trimmed V and J ends, which lost 0 bases and 3 bases, there was a span of 12 bases. In germline, CDR1 is MNHEY, CDR2 SVGAGI. The CDR3 DNA is TGTGCCAGCAGTTACTCTGGAACGAGCGTCTACGAGCAGTACTTC. Protein product: CASSYSGTSVYEQYF.

This clonotype appeared a few times. The CDR3 DNA reads as TGTGCCAGCAGTCCCGGACAGGGCAGAGGCGAGCAGTACTTC. Translated, it gives CASSPGQGRGEQYF. This rearrangement joins TRBV7-2 to TRBJ2-7; TRBD1 agrees at 8 bases. Per germline, CDR1 SGHTA and CDR2 FQGNSA. V was clipped by 6 bases and J by 6 bases; unmatched bases: 10. The CDR3 spans 14 residues.

This clonotype is deemed medium-sized (0.01 to 0.1%). The rearrangement joins TRBV5-6 to TRBJ1-2; 7 bases are a match to TRBD1. The CDR3 extends over 13 amino acids. V trimming: 3 bases; J trimming: 8 bases; junction bases outside the gene matches: 7. Germline V gene data show CDR1 as SGHDT and CDR2 as YYEEEE. CDR3 residues: CASSSGQLLGYTF. In DNA, the CDR3 is TGTGCCAGCAGCTCGGGACAGCTACTCGGCTACACCTTC.

In its sample, this clonotype was seen a few times. This chain uses TRBV28 with TRBJ2-1; 10 bases match TRBD2. V lost 11 bases, J lost 7 bases, and 17 bases stayed unmatched. This CDR3 contains 16 residues. CDR1 and CDR2 (germline): MDHEN, SYDVKM. In DNA form, the CDR3 reads TGTGCCGGTCTGGTGAGGAGCGGGGGGGCATGGAATGAGCAGTTCTTC. It is translated as CAGLVRSGGAWNEQFF.

This clonotype is categorized as medium-sized. This chain connects TRBV6-1 to TRBJ2-5; D remains ambiguous. CDR3 size: 12 residues. Germline CDR1 and CDR2: MNHNS and SASEGT. Trimming shortened V by 2 bases and J by 5 bases, and 6 bases separated the two germline ends. As DNA, the CDR3 is TGTGCCAGCAGTGAATCGACGGAGACCCAGTACTTC. It codes for CASSESTETQYF.

V and J are TRBV5-4 and TRBJ2-1; no clear D gene. This CDR3 comprises 15 residues. Per the germline V gene, CDR1 is SGHNT and CDR2 is YYREEE (reference sequence). V was cut by 1 base and J by 4 bases, with 12 bases left in between. CDR3 sequence (DNA): TGTGCCAGCAGCTTGACCAGTTCGGGTTACAATGAGCAGTTCTTC. It codes for CASSLTSSGYNEQFF.

The table lists this clonotype with a few counts. The V call is TRBV12-3 or TRBV12-4, the J call TRBJ2-3, with D possibly matching TRBD2 (6 bases). Trimming pared 3 bases from V and 6 bases from J, leaving 13 bases between. The CDR3 totals 14 residues. The CDR3, as DNA: TGTGCCAGCAGTTTTCGCGGGAAGGTGGATACGCAGTATTTT. Translating it yields CASSFRGKVDTQYF.

The genes are TRBV6-5 and TRBJ1-4, with a possible D match to TRBD1 (5 bases). V lost 2 bases to trimming and J lost 7 bases, with 14 bases between them. The CDR3 sequence is 15 residues long. Germline CDR1 MNHEY, CDR2 SVGAGI. CDR3 sequence reads: CASSYDGARVEKLFF. In nucleotides, the CDR3 is TGTGCCAGCAGTTACGATGGGGCGCGGGTTGAAAAACTGTTTTTT.

The sample holds a few counts of this clonotype. V usage is TRBV7-9 and J usage is TRBJ1-1; D remains unclear. The V and J ends lost 5 bases and 1 base respectively, with 14 bases between them. The CDR3 runs to 15 residues. CDR1 is SEHNR and CDR2 is FQNEAQ in the germline V gene (reference sequence). CDR3 sequence reads: CASSPYRAGNTEAFF. CDR3 bases: TGTGCCAGCAGCCCGTACCGGGCAGGGAACACTGAAGCTTTCTTT.

The V gene is TRBV11-3, the J gene TRBJ2-6, with D possibly called TRBD1 or TRBD2 (5 bases each). The CDR3 spans 19 residues. The ends were cut back, 4 bases at V and 0 bases at J, with 19 bases in the middle. Per the germline V gene, CDR1 is SGHNT and CDR2 is YENEEA. Here the CDR3 DNA reads TGTGCCAGCAGCTCGCCACCCGGGGCCAAATCCTCTGGGGCCAACGTCCTGACTTTC. Protein: CASSSPPGAKSSGANVLTF.

A few counts support this clonotype. The V gene is TRBV12-3 or TRBV12-4, the J gene TRBJ1-2, with 8 bases matching TRBD1. Unmatched junction bases numbered 0, after V lost 2 bases and J lost 4 bases. The CDR3 is 13 residues long. CDR3 DNA sequence: TGTGCCAGCAGTTTACAGGGGGCCTATGGCTACACCTTC. It codes for CASSLQGAYGYTF.

V is TRBV12-3 or TRBV12-4 and J is TRBJ2-2, with a weak D call TRBD1 (5 bases). V dropped 10 bases and J dropped 6 bases, with 15 bases sitting between them. This CDR3 is 13 amino acids long. The CDR3 DNA sequence: TGTGCCAACAGGCCCCAGGGTCCCGGGGAGCTGTTTTTT. Amino acids: CANRPQGPGELFF.

V gene TRBV6-2 or TRBV6-3 combines with J gene TRBJ2-1, with D perhaps TRBD2 (5 bases). CDR1 is MNHEY, CDR2 SVGEGT, per germline. The CDR3 runs 18 residues. Trimming removed 2 bases from V and 0 bases from J, with 17 bases in between. Written as DNA, the CDR3 is TGTGCCAGCAGTTACCTGGAGAGGGCCCCCCTCTCCTACAATGAGCAGTTCTTC. Translation: CASSYLERAPLSYNEQFF.

In its sample, this clonotype was seen a few times. V usage is TRBV6-2 or TRBV6-3 and J usage is TRBJ1-6, with 9 bases lining up with TRBD1. Germline V gives CDR1 MNHEY, CDR2 SVGEGT. The ends lost 2 bases at V and 6 bases at J; junction bases unmatched: 8. This CDR3 is 17 amino acids long. CDR3 region: CASSYGDRVGSNSPLHF. CDR3 DNA sequence: TGTGCCAGCAGTTACGGGGACAGGGTAGGTTCTAATTCACCCCTCCACTTT.

V and J are TRBV7-9 and TRBJ2-2, with D perhaps TRBD1 or TRBD2 (6 bases each). The V and J ends lost 5 bases and 6 bases respectively, with 22 bases between them. The CDR3 runs 17 residues. Germline lookup yields CDR1 SEHNR and CDR2 FQNEAQ (reference sequence). Here the CDR3 reads CASSGEAAGVGPGELFF. As DNA, the CDR3 is TGTGCCAGCAGCGGGGAGGCGGCAGGGGTCGGCCCCGGGGAGCTGTTTTTT.